This entry lists 23 T cell receptor beta chains sequenced from one sample in a study of blood T cell repertoires in COVID-19. The method was immunoSEQ multiplex PCR; TCRdb's version includes in-frame clones alone and lacks a portion of them. The table lists approximately 22,000 clones, roughly 88% of them singletons. Sequencing used peripheral blood. Every receptor here comes from a man older than 75 with active or convalescent COVID-19.

The chain links TRBV29-1 to TRBJ2-4; TRBD2 matches at 7 bases. CDR3 size: 12 residues. CDR1 SQVTM and CDR2 ANQGSEA come from the germline V gene. V gave up 3 bases and J gave up 6 bases; unmatched junction bases: 2. The CDR3 nucleotides read TGCAGCGTTGAGGGGGGGGGAAACATTCAGTACTTC. Its protein product is CSVEGGGNIQYF.

The chain joins TRBV29-1 to TRBJ2-5; D is unresolved. The CDR3 loop spans 13 amino acids. Germline-derived CDR1 and CDR2 are SQVTM and ANQGSEA. Trimming cost V 6 bases and J 5 bases, with 16 bases left between them. This chain's CDR3 is CSVGVGRRETQYF. In nucleotides, the CDR3 is TGCAGCGTCGGAGTCGGTAGAAGGGAGACCCAGTACTTC. Variable domain in full (rest from reference TRBV29-1 and TRBJ2-5): SAVISQKPSRDICQRGTSLTIQCQVDSQVTMMFWYRQQPGQSLTLIATANQGSEATYESGFVIDKFPISRPNLTFSTLTVSNMSPEDSSIYLCSVGVGRRETQYFGPGTRLLVL.

The chain has TRBV28 and TRBJ1-1, with D possibly TRBD1 on 6 matching bases. CDR3 length: 17 amino acids. Germline V gene data show CDR1 as MDHEN and CDR2 as SYDVKM. V was clipped by 1 base and J by 0 bases, with 15 bases between them. The CDR3 DNA reads as TGTGCCAGCAGTTTATACAGGGTCTCCTTGATGAACACTGAAGCTTTCTTT. Translation: CASSLYRVSLMNTEAFF.

The rearrangement joins TRBV2 to TRBJ2-5; D call uncertain. This CDR3 is built from 13 residues. V lost 5 bases to trimming and J lost 3 bases, with 10 bases between them. CDR1 and CDR2 (germline): SNHLY, FYNNEI. The DNA for the CDR3 is TGTGCCAGCAGTATACTCTCGGAAGAGACCCAGTACTTC. Translating gives CASSILSEETQYF.

The J gene is TRBJ2-5, the V gene TRBV7-9, with D perhaps matching TRBD2 (5 bases). This CDR3 contains 15 residues. Per the germline V gene, CDR1 is SEHNR and CDR2 is FQNEAQ (reference sequence). With 5 bases removed from V and 1 base from J, the gap between germline ends came to 14 bases. CDR3 in amino acids: CASSRDLVGQETQYF. The CDR3 DNA follows: TGTGCCAGCAGCCGGGATTTAGTAGGCCAAGAGACCCAGTACTTC.

The chain is built from TRBV7-2 and TRBJ1-2; TRBD1 matches 7 bases. In germline, CDR1 is SGHTA, CDR2 FQGNSA. CDR3 length equals 12 residues. V gave up 10 bases and J gave up 2 bases; unmatched junction bases: 4. CDR3 coding DNA: TGTGCCAACCAACAGGGGAACTATGGCTACACCTTC. It translates to CANQQGNYGYTF.

The J gene is TRBJ1-5, the V gene TRBV6-2 or TRBV6-3; D gene unclear. This CDR3 region has 11 residues. Germline V gene data show CDR1 as MNHEY and CDR2 as SVGEGT. With 5 bases removed from V and 6 bases from J, the gap between germline ends came to 5 bases. The CDR3 protein is CASSRGQPQHF. The CDR3 nucleotides are TGTGCCAGCAGTCGAGGTCAGCCCCAGCATTTT.

The CDR3 protein is CASSLVSANTGELFF. The CDR3 coding sequence is TGTGCCAGCAGCTTAGTTAGTGCGAACACCGGGGAGCTGTTTTTT. The chain recombines TRBV7-8 with TRBJ2-2; D unclear. Trimming took 1 base from V and 0 from J, leaving 6 bases between them. Looked up from germline, CDR1 is SGHVS and CDR2 is FQNEAQ. CDR3 length: 15 amino acids.

This rearrangement joins TRBV14 to TRBJ2-5; 9 positions agree with TRBD2. V was clipped by 1 base and J by 4 bases; unmatched bases: 7. The CDR3 runs to 16 residues. From germline, CDR1 is SGHDN and CDR2 FVKESK. The chain's CDR3 is CASSQVSAGGRETQYF. The DNA for the CDR3 is TGTGCCAGCAGCCAAGTTTCAGCGGGGGGAAGAGAGACCCAGTACTTC.

The CDR3 DNA is TGTGCCAGCAGTTACGAAACAGGGGGCGTATTCGGGGAGCTGTTTTTT. As protein: CASSYETGGVFGELFF. The rearrangement links TRBV6-2 or TRBV6-3 to TRBJ2-2; 9 bases map to TRBD1. This CDR3 has 16 amino acids. The J segment lost 7 bases and the V segment lost 2 bases, leaving 8 bases of the junction unmatched. Germline-derived CDR1 and CDR2 are MNHEY and SVGEGT.

The V and J genes are TRBV6-4 and TRBJ2-5; 11 bases are shared with TRBD1. Germline CDR1 reads MRHNA; CDR2 reads SNTAGT. The length of the CDR3 is 16 residues. V dropped 2 bases and J dropped 0; count of bases not matched to a gene: 2. CDR3 protein: CASSDGGQGDQETQYF. Here the CDR3 DNA reads TGTGCCAGCAGTGACGGGGGACAGGGGGACCAAGAGACCCAGTACTTC.

This clone has just one count. The rearrangement uses TRBV5-1 and TRBJ1-4; 7 bases fit TRBD1. Trimming took 0 bases from V and 4 from J; bases not matched to a gene: 18. Germline V gene data show CDR1 as SGHRS and CDR2 as YFSETQ. The length of the CDR3 is 20 residues. The CDR3 is CASSLAGQRGSGAYNEKLFF. The CDR3 DNA reads as TGCGCCAGCAGCTTGGCGGGACAGCGGGGGTCTGGGGCGTATAATGAAAAACTGTTTTTT.

The chain employs TRBV18 and TRBJ1-4; TRBD1 might be the D (6 bases). Germline CDR1 KGHSH, CDR2 LQKENI. This CDR3 spans 14 amino acids. The V end was cut by 0 bases, the J end by 8 bases, with 10 bases between. In DNA form, the CDR3 reads TGTGCCAGCTCACCACCGGGGGCACAAGAAAAACTGTTTTTT. Translating it yields CASSPPGAQEKLFF.

The chain employs TRBV6-5 and TRBJ1-1, with D possibly TRBD1 on 5 matching bases. The CDR3 spans 14 residues. With 7 bases removed from V and 2 bases from J, the gap between germline ends came to 14 bases. CDR1 and CDR2 from the germline V gene are MNHEY and SVGAGI. The CDR3 nucleotides are TGTGCCAGCAACCCCGGGAGGGGCAACACTGAAGCTTTCTTT. Protein product: CASNPGRGNTEAFF.

This clone has just one count. This chain joins TRBV5-1 and TRBJ2-7; 7 bases fit TRBD1. CDR3 size: 14 residues. Germline trimming cut 0 bases from V and 6 bases from J; bases unmatched to any gene: 6. Per germline, CDR1 SGHRS and CDR2 YFSETQ. The CDR3 spells CASSLARQGTEQYF. The CDR3 DNA follows: TGCGCCAGCAGCTTGGCTCGACAGGGCACCGAGCAGTACTTC. The whole variable domain, remainder taken from reference TRBV5-1 and TRBJ2-7, is KAGVTQTPRYLIKTRGQQVTLSCSPISGHRSVSWYQQTPGQGLQFLFEYFSETQRNKGNFPGRFSGRQFSNSRSEMNVSTLELGDSALYLCASSLARQGTEQYFGPGTRLTVT.

A note on this clone: At one boundary the junction diverges from the germline segment, which might be a read error. The gene calls are TRBV7-7 and TRBJ2-5; 8 positions agree with TRBD2. The CDR3 is 15 residues long. Germline V CDR1 and CDR2: SSHAT, FNYEAQ (reference sequence). In DNA, the CDR3 is TGTGCTAGCAGCTTAGCTCTAGCGGGTCGCGAGACCCAGTACTTC. This sequence encodes CASSLALAGRETQYF.

This chain uses TRBV14 with TRBJ1-3, with unresolved D. In germline, CDR1 is SGHDN, CDR2 FVKESK. This CDR3 has 14 amino acids. Trimming shortened V by 1 base and J by 4 bases, and 8 bases separated the two germline ends. CDR3 loop: CASSQAGLGNTIYF. The CDR3 nucleotides read TGTGCCAGCAGCCAAGCCGGGTTGGGAAACACCATATATTTT.

In this sample, this clone turned up a few times. The gene calls are TRBV5-1 and TRBJ2-1, with D maybe TRBD2 (5 bases). The CDR3 has 14 residues. Germline V gene data show CDR1 as SGHRS and CDR2 as YFSETQ. The V end was cut by 4 bases, the J end by 10 bases, with 18 bases between. CDR3 loop: CASSATTIFQEQFF. CDR3 nucleotide sequence: TGCGCCAGCAGCGCGACTACTATCTTCCAGGAGCAGTTCTTC.

The chain uses TRBV5-1 and TRBJ2-3, with TRBD1 matching 8 bases. The CDR3 runs to 16 residues. The junction had 11 bases not matched to a gene; V was cut back by 4 bases and J by 4 bases. Germline V gene lookup returns CDR1 SGHRS and CDR2 YFSETQ. Written as DNA, the CDR3 is TGCGCCAGCAGCCCCTCGGGACAGGTGGGAGCAGATACGCAGTATTTT. Translated, it gives CASSPSGQVGADTQYF.

Sample share makes this clone medium-sized (0.01 to 0.1%). V is TRBV4-3 and J is TRBJ2-7; 7 bases fit TRBD2. With 0 bases clipped from V and 3 bases from J, the junction kept 5 bases outside the gene matches. CDR1 and CDR2 (germline): LGHNA, YSLEER. This CDR3 has 15 residues. The CDR3 DNA follows: TGCGCCAGCAGCCAAGATCTGCGGGGGTTCTACGAGCAGTACTTC. Amino acid sequence: CASSQDLRGFYEQYF.

The V and J genes are TRBV5-6 and TRBJ1-5; 9 bases agree with TRBD1. Trimming at V came to 0 bases and at J to 5 bases, leaving 6 bases not matched to a gene. Germline assignment: CDR1 SGHDT and CDR2 YYEEEE. The CDR3 is made up of 16 amino acids. Written as DNA, the CDR3 is TGTGCCAGCAGCTTGGGGGCGGGGACAGGGCATCAGCCCCAGCATTTT. Translation: CASSLGAGTGHQPQHF. The full variable domain, its missing parts supplied by reference TRBV5-6 and TRBJ1-5, is DAGVTQSPTHLIKTRGQQVTLRCSPKSGHDTVSWYQQALGQGPQFIFQYYEEEERQRGNFPDRFSGHQFPNYSSELNVNALLLGDSALYLCASSLGAGTGHQPQHFGDGTRLSIL.

This chain uses TRBV18 with TRBJ1-3; D uncertain. Trimming left V 2 bases short and J 2 bases short, with 10 bases between. The CDR3 runs to 15 residues. CDR1 and CDR2 from the germline V gene are KGHSH and LQKENI. The CDR3 here is CASSPMEGPGNTIYF. In DNA form, the CDR3 reads TGTGCCAGCTCACCAATGGAGGGCCCTGGAAACACCATATATTTT.

CDR3 coding DNA: TGCGCCACCAGAACAGGGGTCCAGAACACTGAAGCTTTCTTT. Its protein product is CATRTGVQNTEAFF. The gene calls are TRBV5-1 and TRBJ1-1, with 7 bases lining up with TRBD1. This CDR3 contains 14 residues. J gave up 1 base and V 9 bases, and 9 bases lay outside the gene matches. In germline, CDR1 is SGHRS, CDR2 YFSETQ.